The rows below give T cell receptor beta chains drawn from one sample of a study of CD8 T cells in ankylosing spondylitis. TCRdb redid the calling of the 5' RACE reads with MiXCR, one entry per CDR3 protein. Of under 400,000 distinct CDR3 sequences listed, 11% were seen once; the top ten hold 9.1%. Sequenced input: blood, either unsorted or a sorted T cell fraction (not recorded which). The receptor source for this set is a female donor with ankylosing spondylitis or in good health (not recorded which). The CDR3 runs from the conserved cysteine through the conserved F or W. The D gene is left open where the match is weak. The listing skips clone size in some rows; elsewhere it reads once, few, many or a size class.

j_call d_call v_call clone_size cdr3_aa cdr3_nt
TRBJ1-2 . TRBV20-1 few CSARKTGSNYGYTF TGCAGTGCTAGAAAAACAGGGTCTAACTATGGCTACACCTTC
TRBJ2-7 . TRBV20-1 many CSARSGLSSYEQYF TGCAGTGCTAGGTCGGGATTGTCCTCCTACGAGCAGTACTTC
TRBJ1-5 . TRBV5-1 many CASSLSGFSNQPQHF TGCGCCAGCAGCTTGTCCGGGTTTAGCAATCAGCCCCAGCATTTT
TRBJ2-1 TRBD2 TRBV5-1 few CASSSLGGGDLSSYNEQFF TGCGCCAGCAGCTCCCTCGGCGGGGGGGACTTGAGCTCCTACAATGAGCAGTTCTTC
TRBJ1-1 . TRBV20-1 many CSARDRGVLTEAFF TGCAGTGCTAGAGATCGCGGGGTATTGACTGAAGCTTTCTTT
TRBJ2-3 . TRBV7-6 many CASSLMPSGADTQYF TGTGCCAGCAGCTTAATGCCTTCGGGAGCAGATACGCAGTATTTT
TRBJ2-5 TRBD2 TRBV5-5 many CASSLEGLVSETQYF TGTGCCAGCAGCTTGGAGGGACTAGTATCAGAGACCCAGTACTTC
TRBJ1-1 TRBD1 TRBV2 . CASQYAGTGRTEAFF TGTGCCAGCCAATACGCCGGGACAGGGCGAACTGAAGCTTTCTTT
TRBJ2-7 . TRBV10-3 few CAISESPPIYEQYF TGTGCCATCAGTGAGTCCCCCCCCATCTACGAGCAGTACTTC
TRBJ2-2 TRBD2 TRBV29-1 many CSVDNLAGTGELFF TGCAGCGTTGATAATCTAGCGGGCACCGGGGAGCTGTTTTTT
TRBJ1-6 . TRBV12-3/TRBV12-4 few CASIKAQGRSPLHF TGTGCCAGCATTAAGGCACAGGGACGTTCACCCCTCCACTTT
TRBJ1-4 . TRBV12-3/TRBV12-4 many CASSSGRGINEKLFF TGTGCCAGCAGTTCCGGACGGGGAATTAATGAAAAACTGTTTTTT
TRBJ2-1 . TRBV5-1 few CASSSTTGNNEQFF TGCGCCAGCAGCTCCACCACAGGGAACAATGAGCAGTTCTTC
TRBJ2-1 . TRBV20-1 many CSANYRLDEQFF TGCAGTGCTAACTACAGGCTCGATGAGCAGTTCTTC
TRBJ2-1 TRBD1 TRBV5-1 many CASTPGTGIEQFF TGCGCCAGCACCCCCGGGACAGGGATTGAGCAGTTCTTC
TRBJ2-3 TRBD2 TRBV28 few CASSFFLGTGGGTDTQYF TGTGCCAGCAGTTTTTTTCTTGGGACGGGAGGAGGCACAGATACGCAGTATTTT
TRBJ1-1 . TRBV5-1 many CASSLERGVNTEAFF TGCGCCAGCAGCTTGGAAAGGGGGGTGAACACTGAAGCTTTCTTT
TRBJ1-5 . TRBV5-1 many CASSRGLNQPQHF TGCGCCTCTTCGAGGGGGTTAAATCAGCCCCAGCATTTT
TRBJ2-5 . TRBV5-1 many CASSQTELSETQYF TGCGCCAGCAGCCAGACAGAACTTTCCGAGACCCAGTACTTC
TRBJ1-1 . TRBV12-3/TRBV12-4 many CASSLTRAAAFF TGTGCCAGCAGTTTAACCCGGGCAGCAGCTTTCTTT
TRBJ1-2 . TRBV20-1 . CSARTMLVYGYPF TGCAGTGCTAGGACAATGCTTGTCTATGGCTACCCCTTC
TRBJ2-6 . TRBV5-6 many CASTYLVGANVLTF TGTGCCAGCACCTACCTAGTGGGGGCCAACGTCCTGACTTTC
TRBJ2-1 . TRBV20-1 many CSARVASDSNEQFF TGCAGTGCTAGAGTGGCTAGCGATTCCAATGAGCAGTTCTTC
TRBJ1-1 TRBD1 TRBV20-1 many CSARDGTGNTEAFF TGCAGTGCTAGAGATGGGACAGGGAACACTGAAGCTTTCTTT
TRBJ2-7 . TRBV30 many CAWSVASGEQYF TGTGCCTGGAGTGTAGCGTCAGGCGAGCAGTACTTC
TRBJ2-1 . TRBV10-3 . CAISDNPGRPYNEQFF TGTGCCATCAGTGATAACCCCGGGAGACCCTACAATGAGCAGTTCTTC
TRBJ1-3 . TRBV12-3/TRBV12-4 . CASSYPGASGNTIYF TGTGCCAGCAGTTACCCAGGCGCCTCTGGAAACACCATATATTTT
TRBJ2-3 TRBD2 TRBV20-1 many CSARVPSGGRTDTQYF TGCAGTGCTAGAGTACCTAGCGGGGGGCGCACAGATACGCAGTATTTT
TRBJ1-1 . TRBV18 few CASSLNPGRVSEAFF TGTGCCAGCTCACTTAACCCGGGTCGGGTATCTGAAGCTTTCTTT
TRBJ2-1 . TRBV7-2 few CASSADRNEQFF TGTGCCAGCAGCGCAGACAGGAATGAGCAGTTCTTC
TRBJ2-7 TRBD2 TRBV20-1 few CTLADPYEQYF TGCACACTAGCGGACCCCTACGAGCAGTACTTC
TRBJ2-7 . TRBV5-1 many CASSLDLYEQYF TGCGCCAGCAGCTTGGACCTTTACGAGCAGTACTTC
TRBJ2-7 . TRBV28 many CASRGTLSAYEQYF TGTGCCAGCAGGGGGACCTTATCCGCCTACGAGCAGTACTTC
TRBJ2-1 TRBD2 TRBV7-8 many CASSLGGGSQYNEQFF TGTGCCAGCAGCTTAGGCGGCGGGAGTCAATACAATGAGCAGTTCTTC
TRBJ2-7 . TRBV29-1 . CSASGTGLEQYF TGCAGCGCGTCCGGGACTGGGCTTGAGCAGTACTTC
TRBJ1-1 . TRBV27 few CASSLIAGRTEAFF TGTGCCAGCAGTTTAATCGCAGGCCGCACTGAAGCTTTCTTT
TRBJ1-6 TRBD1 TRBV5-1 many CASSLGTAGNSPLHF TGCGCCAGCAGCCTCGGGACAGCGGGTAATTCACCCCTCCACTTT